This T cell receptor beta chain stems from a study of early T cells in non-severe SARS-CoV-2 infection listed by TCRdb under 2021. The study in broad terms: Because TCR sequencing relied on bulk RNA taken from unsorted whole blood, pairing of alpha and beta chains was not possible. The full study reports these points: Matching against VDJdb was skewed toward anti-spike CD8 responses, likely underestimated virus-specific expansions, and missed private and CD4 specificities.

The CDR3 starts with the cysteine, ends with the phenylalanine, and has 15 residues. Only the CDR3 part of the read is kept: 45 bases, read in frame from the first base. V has 2 bases trimmed and J has 7 bases trimmed; junction bases matching no gene number 8. The germline V gene encodes CDR1 MNHNS and CDR2 SASEGT. For this clonotype: No cognate antigen has been identified for it. No per-base quality is available; no much larger clone lies one base away.

The library was obtained by 5' RACE. The data were produced on a NextSeq 500. The TCR library protocol attached unique molecular identifiers to individual cDNA molecules to correct for sequencing error and PCR bias. TCR alpha and beta chains were both sequenced, and the abundances of alpha and beta sequences in each sample were closely correlated with each other. The source study handled its data this way. Decombinator V4 was used to annotate TCR sequences for V gene, J gene and CDR3. TCRs were defined as expanded if a significant change between any two time points was detected under a Poisson model with p below 0.0001. TCR abundances were normalised to the total number of TCRs sequenced per sample and were expressed as counts per million. TRAV1-2 paired with TRAJ12, TRAJ20 or TRAJ33 defined MAIT TCRs, while TRAV10 paired with TRAJ18 defined iNKT TCRs. VDJdb, accessed on 1 November 2021, was searched for TCRs annotated for CMV, EBV and SARS-CoV-2, and TCRs annotated for more than one antigen were excluded. The public reads were quality trimmed at Q25 with fastp and then assembled into clones with MiXCR by TCRdb, keeping productive beta chains. Here each entry gathers all rows of one CDR3 protein and keeps the most common genes and DNA. TCRdb, rather than the study authors, made the V and J calls. A total of fewer than 80,000 distinct CDR3 sequences appear in this sample, approximately 13% of them only once. Jointly, the top ten make up 4.5% to 5.5% of the sample.

A case-control design nested within a healthcare worker cohort in London, UK, was used, with weekly nasopharyngeal swab PCR tests and blood sampling performed. Healthcare workers were enrolled in the week of the UK lockdown, from 23 to 31 March 2020, and were followed every week for up to about 16 weeks. The receptor was isolated from an adult who was a healthcare worker with PCR-confirmed SARS-CoV-2 infection or an uninfected control (not recorded which). The sequenced material came from whole blood. The chain was built from TRBV6-1 and TRBJ2-4; 7 bases in between match TRBD2. The nucleotide sequence is given as TGTGCCAGCAGTGAAATAACGGGAGGAAGGAACATTCAGTACTTC. It translates as CASSEITGGRNIQYF.